Listed below are T cell receptor beta chains from one sample, sequenced in a study of cytotoxic CD8 clonotypes in ibrutinib-treated CLL. Method: immunoSEQ multiplex PCR; TCRdb's copy keeps in-frame clones and lacks some. The repertoire consists of 140,000 to 150,000 clones, with roughly three quarters occurring once and the leading ten covering about 5%. This material consisted of PBMCs, taken after 24 months of ibrutinib treatment. The origin of the receptors is a human donor with chronic lymphocytic leukemia. Both conserved end residues are part of each CDR3. The D gene is left open where the match is weak. Rows may omit the clone size; those that give it use once, few, many or a size class.

TGCGCCAGCAGCCAAGATCGGGGACTAGCGGCCACAGATACGCAGTATTTT,CASSQDRGLAATDTQYF,TRBV4-3,TRBJ2-3,.,TRBD2
TGTGCCAGCAGTTACCAAACGGGGACTGAAGCTTTCTTT,CASSYQTGTEAFF,TRBV6-5,TRBJ1-1,.,.
TGTGCCAGCAGCTTAGCCGGGGGCCTTGGCTACACCTTC,CASSLAGGLGYTF,TRBV7-9,TRBJ1-2,.,.
TGTGCCACCGCTAGCGGGCGCTCCTACGAGCAGTACTTC,CATASGRSYEQYF,TRBV2,TRBJ2-7,once,TRBD2
TGTGCCAGTAGTCTGACAGGAGAGGGCTATGGCTACACCTTC,CASSLTGEGYGYTF,TRBV19,TRBJ1-2,.,.
TGCGCCAGCAGCCCCAGGGTTGCCGGGGAGCTGTTTTTT,CASSPRVAGELFF,TRBV5-1,TRBJ2-2,few,.
TGTGCCAGCAGCTCGGACAGCCTGCCTGGAGCTTTCTTT,CASSSDSLPGAFF,TRBV7-9,TRBJ1-1,few,.
TGTGCCAGCAGCACCATGAGGGACCCAACCCATACGCAGTATTTT,CASSTMRDPTHTQYF,TRBV7-3,TRBJ2-3,.,.
TGTGCCAGCTCAGGTTCTGCCGGGGAGCTGTTTTTT,CASSGSAGELFF,TRBV18,TRBJ2-2,.,.
TGTGCAGAGGGGGGGGGCCCCGACTATGGCTACACCTTC,CAEGGGPDYGYTF,TRBV28,TRBJ1-2,.,.
TGTGCCAGCAGTGCCTCACAGAGCACAGATACGCAGTATTTT,CASSASQSTDTQYF,TRBV6-1,TRBJ2-3,once,.
TGTGCCAGTAGTATTATGAGGGGAGGAGAGGACGAGCAGTACTTC,CASSIMRGGEDEQYF,TRBV19,TRBJ2-7,few,.
TGTGCCATCAGCCCCGGGACAGGGGCGGGGGAGACCCAGTACTTC,CAISPGTGAGETQYF,TRBV10-3,TRBJ2-5,.,TRBD1
TGTGCCAGCAGCAAAGAGCGTCAGGGGAACACCGGGGAGCTGTTTTTT,CASSKERQGNTGELFF,TRBV21-1,TRBJ2-2,.,.
TGTGCCAGCAGCTCAGGGACTAGCGAAAGCTCCTACGAGCAGTACTTC,CASSSGTSESSYEQYF,TRBV7-9,TRBJ2-7,.,TRBD2
TGTGCCAGTAGTATAGGATTGGACGGGAGGGCGGGGGAGACCCAGTACTTC,CASSIGLDGRAGETQYF,TRBV19,TRBJ2-5,.,TRBD2
TGTGCCAGCTCATCCTACACCGGGGAGCTGTTTTTT,CASSSYTGELFF,TRBV18,TRBJ2-2,.,.
TGTGCCAGCAGTTTCCCCCGTGGGACAGGGGGGCAGCCCCAGCATTTT,CASSFPRGTGGQPQHF,TRBV28,TRBJ1-5,.,TRBD1
TGTGCCAGCAGCGGGACGGGGGCGCGTCAGCCCCAGCATTTT,CASSGTGARQPQHF,TRBV5-5,TRBJ1-5,.,.
TGTGCCAGCAGCCTCGATAGCAATCAGCCCCAGCATTTT,CASSLDSNQPQHF,TRBV5-6,TRBJ1-5,.,.
TGTGCCAGCAGTGAAAGCGGGGCGAACAGGTACGAGCAGTACTTC,CASSESGANRYEQYF,TRBV28,TRBJ2-7,once,TRBD2
TGTGCCAGCAGCTTAGACGGTCGGGAGACCCAGTACTTC,CASSLDGRETQYF,TRBV7-3,TRBJ2-5,.,.
TGTGCCAGCAGGGGGATGGGAAATTCACCCCTCCACTTT,CASRGMGNSPLHF,TRBV6-6,TRBJ1-6,.,.
TGTGCCAGCAGTACAGGGGCCGGGGATACGCAGTATTTT,CASSTGAGDTQYF,TRBV6-5,TRBJ2-3,.,TRBD1
TGCGCCAGCAGTGATAGTATGGCTAACTATGGCTACACCTTC,CASSDSMANYGYTF,TRBV10-2,TRBJ1-2,.,.
TGTGCCAGTATCACGGTGGGGTACACTGAAGCTTTCTTT,CASITVGYTEAFF,TRBV19,TRBJ1-1,.,.